This T cell receptor (beta chain) was observed in a study of blood T cell repertoires in COVID-19. As originally analysed: Amplification from reference gene primers served as the basis for estimated nucleated cell counts. Data came from immunoSEQ multiplex PCR; TCRdb stores just in-frame clones and leaves some out. From that table come the V and J calls and clone size; the DNA was used to work out D and trimming. The table shows about 82,000 clones, with just under 80% occurring only once. CDR3 size: 16 residues. V lost 6 bases and J 0 bases, leaving 17 bases between the germline ends. The germline V gene has CDR1 LNHDA and CDR2 SQIVND (reference sequence). Those enrolled in Seattle joined during active infection and were followed longitudinally afterward.

The rearrangement joins TRBV19 to TRBJ1-1; D uncertain. This clonotype was obtained from a man aged 55 to 70 with COVID-19, enrolled during active disease. The specimen sequenced was peripheral blood. This chain's CDR3 is CASSIKTWALNTEAFF. The CDR3 coding sequence is TGTGCCAGTAGCATAAAAACGTGGGCTTTGAACACTGAAGCTTTCTTT.